These T cell receptor beta chains were read from a single sample in a study of cytomegalovirus exposure and HLA in healthy donors. The repertoire was sequenced with immunoSEQ multiplex PCR; TCRdb's copy has only in-frame clones and lacks some. The data show about 180,000 clones, 65% to 85% seen once. Material for sequencing was PBMCs. These receptors were taken from a boy aged 2-9 years in good health and CMV-seronegative. Both conserved end residues are part of each CDR3. The D gene is left open where the match is weak. The size entry is marked missing in some rows and otherwise reads once, few, many or a size class.

j_call v_call d_call clone_size cdr3_aa cdr3_nt
TRBJ2-5 TRBV2 NA NA CASLYQETQYF TGTGCCAGCCTGTACCAAGAGACCCAGTACTTC
TRBJ1-2 TRBV18 NA NA CASSPRQDPPYGYTF TGTGCCAGCTCACCCAGACAGGACCCACCGTATGGCTACACCTTC
TRBJ2-5 TRBV7-9 TRBD2 NA CASSLLAGVETQYF TGTGCCAGCAGCTTACTAGCGGGAGTGGAGACCCAGTACTTC
TRBJ2-7 TRBV7-8 TRBD1 NA CASSSGQGPYEQYF TGTGCCAGCAGCTCGGGACAGGGACCCTACGAGCAGTACTTC
TRBJ1-5 TRBV19 TRBD1 NA CASSMIQGHGNQPQHF TGTGCCAGTAGTATGATACAGGGGCATGGCAATCAGCCCCAGCATTTT
TRBJ1-6 TRBV7-2 NA NA CASSLKTGLSPLHF TGTGCCAGTAGTCTGAAAACAGGGCTTTCACCCCTCCACTTT
TRBJ1-1 TRBV2 NA once CASSRRTDTEAFF TGTGCCAGCAGTCGCAGGACAGATACTGAAGCTTTCTTT
TRBJ2-3 TRBV14 TRBD2 NA CASSQPTGLAGQSDTQYF TGTGCCAGCAGCCAACCAACGGGACTAGCGGGGCAATCAGATACGCAGTATTTT
TRBJ1-1 TRBV7-9 TRBD1 NA CASTAPGQGVKGPEAFF TGTGCCAGCACCGCACCGGGACAGGGGGTCAAGGGCCCTGAAGCTTTCTTT
TRBJ1-6 TRBV7-8 TRBD1 NA CASSLYWGQGREGVIGPLHF TGTGCCAGCAGCTTATATTGGGGACAGGGCCGAGAGGGGGTAATTGGCCCCCTCCACTTT
TRBJ2-7 TRBV6-1 NA NA CASSEAEGGNEQYF TGTGCCAGCAGTGAAGCGGAGGGGGGGAACGAGCAGTACTTC
TRBJ1-5 TRBV7-9 NA once CASSSQGVPGQPQHF TGTGCCAGCAGCTCACAGGGCGTCCCTGGTCAGCCCCAGCATTTT
TRBJ2-7 TRBV18 TRBD1 NA CASSPGTDSYEQYF TGTGCCAGCTCGCCTGGGACAGACTCCTACGAGCAGTACTTC
TRBJ2-3 TRBV7-9 TRBD2 NA CSSSLGTSGLATDTQYF TGTTCCAGCAGCTTAGGGACTAGCGGTTTGGCCACAGATACGCAGTATTTT
TRBJ2-2 TRBV4-3 TRBD2 once CASSQDRSGSGTGELFF TGCGCCAGCAGCCAAGATAGGAGCGGGAGCGGAACCGGGGAGCTGTTTTTT
TRBJ1-5 TRBV6-6 TRBD1 few CASSYTGASGNQPQHF TGTGCCAGCAGTTATACAGGGGCGTCGGGCAATCAGCCCCAGCATTTT
TRBJ1-2 TRBV7-9 TRBD1 NA CASSLNEGGVEGYTF TGTGCCAGCAGCTTAAATGAAGGGGGCGTAGAAGGCTACACCTTC
TRBJ2-1 TRBV14 TRBD2 NA CASSPTSGSYNEQFF TGTGCCAGCAGCCCCACTAGCGGGTCCTACAATGAGCAGTTCTTC
TRBJ2-1 TRBV29-1 TRBD2 NA CSVETGLARNEQFF TGCAGCGTTGAAACGGGACTAGCAAGGAATGAGCAGTTCTTC
TRBJ1-1 TRBV30 NA NA CAWSSRRDTEAFF TGTGCCTGGAGTTCTAGGAGGGACACTGAAGCTTTCTTT
TRBJ1-2 TRBV30 TRBD1 NA CAWSVPTGHGYGYTF TGTGCCTGGAGTGTACCGACAGGGCATGGATATGGCTACACCTTC
TRBJ1-1 TRBV25-1 NA NA CASSEGTGVNTEAFF TGTGCCAGCAGTGAAGGGACGGGGGTGAACACTGAAGCTTTCTTT
TRBJ1-1 TRBV6-5 NA NA CASRVRLNTEAFF TGTGCCAGCAGGGTCAGGTTGAACACTGAAGCTTTCTTT
TRBJ2-2 TRBV27 NA NA CASSQPGLNTGELFF TGTGCCAGCAGTCAACCGGGACTGAACACCGGGGAGCTGTTTTTT
TRBJ1-2 TRBV28 NA NA CASGAGLAHYGYTF TGTGCCAGCGGCGCGGGATTAGCACACTATGGCTACACCTTC
TRBJ2-6 TRBV4-2 TRBD2 once CASSQEAIAGGLSSGANVLTF TGTGCCAGCAGCCAAGAGGCGATAGCGGGGGGGCTGAGCTCTGGGGCCAACGTCCTGACTTTC
TRBJ2-1 TRBV7-2 TRBD2 NA CASSLTSGGPYNEQFF TGTGCCAGCAGCCTTACTAGCGGGGGGCCGTACAATGAGCAGTTCTTC
TRBJ1-3 TRBV29-1 NA once CSVEGPAGNTIYF TGCAGCGTTGAAGGCCCGGCTGGAAACACCATATATTTT
TRBJ1-2 TRBV5-1 NA NA CASSLDTPEGSYGYTF TGCGCCAGCAGCTTGGACACCCCGGAGGGGAGCTATGGCTACACCTTC
TRBJ2-1 TRBV28 TRBD1 NA CASSSLGTGDNEQFF TGTGCCAGCAGTTCACTAGGGACAGGGGACAATGAGCAGTTCTTC
TRBJ2-5 TRBV10-2 TRBD2 NA CASSRLAGEETQYF TGCGCCAGCAGCAGACTAGCGGGGGAAGAGACCCAGTACTTC
TRBJ1-2 TRBV7-9 TRBD1 NA CASSFRTGRDTF TGTGCCAGCAGCTTTAGGACAGGGCGAGACACCTTC
TRBJ1-3 TRBV7-2 NA NA CASSLLGTGRDSGNTIYF TGTGCCAGCAGCTTATTAGGGACTGGACGGGACTCTGGAAACACCATATATTTT
TRBJ1-1 TRBV18 NA once CASSPTDTTEAFF TGTGCCAGCTCACCTACGGACACCACTGAAGCTTTCTTT
TRBJ1-1 TRBV19 NA NA CASREAGMNTEAFF TGTGCCAGTAGGGAGGCAGGCATGAACACTGAAGCTTTCTTT
TRBJ2-7 TRBV7-6 NA NA CASSLDTRYEQYF TGTGCCAGCAGCTTAGATACCCGCTACGAGCAGTACTTC
TRBJ1-2 TRBV5-1 NA NA CASSPAEAANYGYTF TGCGCCAGCAGCCCCGCAGAGGCGGCTAACTATGGCTACACCTTC
TRBJ1-1 TRBV30 NA NA CAWRGTGRGNPEAFF TGTGCCTGGAGAGGAACAGGCCGGGGGAATCCTGAAGCTTTCTTT
TRBJ1-2 TRBV14 NA NA CASSQAWRGPSNYGYTF TGTGCCAGCAGCCAAGCATGGAGGGGACCGAGTAACTATGGCTACACCTTC
TRBJ1-2 TRBV6-6 TRBD1 NA CASSYSPGQGARGYTF TGTGCCAGCAGTTACTCTCCGGGACAGGGCGCTCGTGGCTACACCTTC
TRBJ1-1 TRBV6-6 TRBD1 once CASLRGTGTEAFF TGTGCCAGCCTCCGGGGGACAGGAACTGAAGCTTTCTTT
TRBJ1-4 TRBV30 TRBD1 NA CAWRLGQGAREKLFF TGTGCCTGGAGGTTAGGACAGGGGGCGCGGGAAAAACTGTTTTTT
TRBJ2-7 TRBV18 NA NA CASSQQGYEQYF TGTGCCAGCTCACAGCAGGGTTACGAGCAGTACTTC
TRBJ1-4 TRBV9 NA NA CASSSLNEKLFF TGTGCCAGCAGCTCCCTTAATGAAAAACTGTTTTTT
TRBJ2-5 TRBV30 NA once CAWSVGGPGETQYF TGTGCCTGGAGTGTGGGGGGGCCCGGGGAGACCCAGTACTTC
TRBJ2-7 TRBV11-2 NA few CASSLVRGNYEQYF TGTGCCAGCAGCTTAGTTCGGGGGAACTACGAGCAGTACTTC
TRBJ2-4 TRBV4-2 NA NA CASSQGAGTVPNIQYF TGTGCCAGCAGCCAAGGGGCGGGAACAGTACCAAACATTCAGTACTTC
TRBJ1-4 TRBV7-9 NA NA CASSPGLAGEKLFF TGTGCCAGCAGCCCAGGGTTGGCAGGTGAAAAACTGTTTTTT